A single sample is the source of the 27 T cell receptor beta chains below, sequenced in a study of regulatory T cells in long-lasting Graves disease. Library construction for TCR beta used iRepertoire HTBI primers and Arm-PCR of CDR3 regions. Using its own MiXCR run on the multiplex PCR reads, TCRdb lists one record per CDR3 protein. The sample lists around 340,000 distinct CDR3 sequences; around a fifth were seen once. The time point here: persistent/refractory GD, antithyroid drugs over 5 years with positive TRAb. Generation of the TCR library employed RNA extracted from PBMCs. The sample in question was peripheral blood mononuclear cells (PBMCs), obtained when the disease was refractory, from a patient treated with antithyroid drugs. All receptors come from a female donor with Graves disease.

In this sample, this clonotype turned up many times. The V and J genes are TRBV27 and TRBJ1-1; D perhaps matches TRBD1 (6 bases). This CDR3 has 15 amino acids. V gave up 7 bases and J gave up 3 bases, with 18 bases separating them. The germline gives CDR1 MNHEY, CDR2 SMNVEV (reference sequence). The CDR3 DNA is TGTGCCAGCACCCCCGCACTCACAGGGTACACTGAAGCTTTCTTT. This translates into CASTPALTGYTEAFF.

This CDR3 is CASKARDLTGPSSGANVLTF. DNA of the CDR3: TGTGCCAGTAAGGCCCGCGACCTGACAGGACCCAGCTCTGGGGCCAACGTCCTGACTTTC. The chain employs TRBV19 and TRBJ2-6, with D possibly matching TRBD1 (6 bases). Trimming removed 7 bases from V and 0 bases from J, with 25 bases in between. This CDR3 has 20 residues. CDR1 and CDR2 (germline): LNHDA, SQIVND (reference sequence).

This clonotype was recorded a few times. The chain is built from TRBV28 and TRBJ1-6; tentative D call: TRBD1 (5 bases). Germline lookup yields CDR1 MDHEN and CDR2 SYDVKM. The CDR3 extends over 17 amino acids. Trimming took off 3 bases at V and 8 bases at J, with 20 bases between the two ends. This CDR3 reads CASSFLGGRLSDSPLHF. DNA for the CDR3: TGTGCCAGCAGTTTTCTCGGGGGACGGTTGTCAGATTCACCCCTCCACTTT.

The V gene is TRBV20-1, the J gene TRBJ2-7, with TRBD2 identical over 7 bases. The CDR3 extends over 14 amino acids. With 4 bases clipped from V and 1 base from J, the junction kept 7 bases outside the gene matches. Germline-derived CDR1 and CDR2 are DFQATT and SNEGSKA (reference sequence). This CDR3 reads CSATASGDSYEQYF. DNA of the CDR3: TGCAGTGCTACCGCTAGCGGTGATTCCTACGAGCAGTACTTC.

This clonotype was observed many times. This rearrangement joins TRBV6-1 to TRBJ2-2; 11 bases align to TRBD2. Germline V CDR1 and CDR2: MNHNS, SASEGT. V lost 7 bases, J lost 1 base, and 11 bases stayed unmatched. The CDR3 consists of 18 residues. Written as DNA, the CDR3 is TGTGCCAGCACCAAAACCGGGACTAGCGGTCTGAACACCGGGGAGCTGTTTTTT. Protein: CASTKTGTSGLNTGELFF.

Note on this clonotype: The junction departs from the called germline gene at one end, perhaps through a read error. J is TRBJ2-7 and V is TRBV5-1; D possibly corresponds to TRBD1 (6 bases). CDR1 and CDR2 (germline): SGHRS, YFSETQ. This CDR3 comprises 14 residues. The CDR3, as DNA: TGTGCCAGCAGCTTGGGGCCGGGGCAGGGGATCCCGTACTTC. This codes for CASSLGPGQGIPYF.

This clonotype was seen at least ten times. The chain recombines TRBV24-1 with TRBJ2-7; the match to TRBD2 covers 11 bases. The V segment lost 3 bases and the J segment 4 bases; nucleotides outside the gene matches: 16. Germline V gives CDR1 KGHDR, CDR2 SFDVKD. CDR3 length: 19 residues. DNA of the CDR3: TGTGCCACCAGTGATCGTGCCACGACTAGCGGGAAGGCTGTATACGAGCAGTACTTC. This codes for CATSDRATTSGKAVYEQYF.

This clonotype appeared many times. J is TRBJ1-5 and V is TRBV3-1, with a possible D match to TRBD1 (6 bases). The V and J ends lost 4 bases and 2 bases respectively, with 9 bases between them. Looked up from germline, CDR1 is LGHDT and CDR2 is YNNKEL (reference sequence). The CDR3 contains 14 residues. This chain's CDR3 is CASSRNRGNQPQHF. DNA of the CDR3: TGTGCCAGCAGCCGCAACAGGGGCAATCAGCCCCAGCATTTT.

The rearrangement uses TRBV18 and TRBJ2-7, with 10 bases lining up with TRBD1. V gave up 2 bases and J gave up 6 bases; unmatched junction bases: 7. The CDR3 contains 15 residues. Germline V gene data show CDR1 as KGHSH and CDR2 as LQKENI. The CDR3 here is CASSPTGQGIGEQYF. The DNA of the CDR3 is TGTGCCAGCTCACCAACGGGACAGGGGATTGGCGAGCAGTACTTC.

This clonotype was seen many times. This chain links TRBV7-9 with TRBJ1-2; 7 bases are a match to TRBD1. Losses at the gene ends were 5 bases for V and 5 bases for J; bases not matched to a gene: 5. The V gene's germline CDR1 is SEHNR and CDR2 FQNEAQ (reference sequence). This CDR3 contains 13 residues. CDR3 sequence: CASSETGKYGYTF. CDR3 coding DNA: TGTGCCAGCAGCGAGACAGGGAAGTATGGCTACACCTTC.

CDR3 protein: CASSQDHDRGGTQYF. In DNA form, the CDR3 reads TGCGCCAGCAGCCAAGATCACGACAGAGGGGGGACCCAGTACTTC. The chain links TRBV4-1 to TRBJ2-5; TRBD1 is a possible D gene (6 bases). From germline, CDR1 is MGHRA and CDR2 YSYEKL. CDR3 length equals 15 residues. V dropped 0 bases and J dropped 7 bases, with 15 bases sitting between them.

The rearrangement links TRBV4-1 to TRBJ2-7, with 8 nucleotides matching TRBD1. V was clipped by 5 bases and J by 2 bases; unmatched bases: 5. CDR3 size: 14 residues. The germline V gene has CDR1 MGHRA and CDR2 YSYEKL. The CDR3 loop is CASSKDRVPYEQYF. CDR3 nucleotide sequence: TGCGCCAGCAGCAAGGACAGGGTCCCCTACGAGCAGTACTTC.

V is TRBV24-1 and J is TRBJ1-3; TRBD1 aligns across 8 bases. Losses at the gene ends were 3 bases for V and 4 bases for J; bases not matched to a gene: 4. CDR1 and CDR2 (germline): KGHDR, SFDVKD. This CDR3 has 15 residues. CDR3 sequence: CATSDARTGGNTIYF. The CDR3, as DNA: TGTGCCACCAGTGATGCTCGGACAGGGGGAAACACCATATATTTT.

As to this clonotype: A much larger clone differs from this one at a single base, so this may be a read error. The chain combines TRBV28 with TRBJ2-7; 11 nucleotides match TRBD2. CDR3 length: 14 amino acids. The V gene's germline CDR1 is MDHEN and CDR2 SYDVKM. V shed 6 bases and J 9 bases; nucleotides not matched to a gene: 10. Here the CDR3 DNA reads TGTGCCAGCAGGCCGGGGCTAGCGGGAGGCGGGCAGTACTTC. Its translation: CASRPGLAGGGQYF.

This clonotype has a count of ten or more. The genes are TRBV20-1 and TRBJ1-4; TRBD1 might be the D (6 bases). Between the trimmed V and J ends, which lost 5 bases and 8 bases, there was a span of 12 bases. The CDR3 is made up of 12 amino acids. The germline V gene encodes CDR1 DFQATT and CDR2 SNEGSKA (reference sequence). The CDR3 bases are TGCAGTGCTCCCGACAGGACCGAAAAACTGTTTTTT. Translated, it gives CSAPDRTEKLFF.

This clonotype appeared many times. The chain employs TRBV12-3 or TRBV12-4 and TRBJ2-5, with D perhaps TRBD2 (6 bases). This CDR3 has 13 amino acids. Trimming cost V 6 bases and J 4 bases, with 12 bases left between them. Written as DNA, the CDR3 is TGTGCCAGCAGCGGTCAAGCGGGAGAGACCCAGTACTTC. It encodes CASSGQAGETQYF.

V gene TRBV30 combines with J gene TRBJ2-1; either TRBD1 or TRBD2 may supply D (6 bases each). The CDR3 sequence is 14 residues long. V lost 6 bases, J lost 10 bases, and 22 bases lay in between. Germline loops: CDR1 GTSNPN, CDR2 SVGIG (reference sequence). CDR3 in DNA: TGTGCCTGTCGGGGGCTGGTGGGAGGCTTCGAGCAGTTCTTC. Encoded protein: CACRGLVGGFEQFF.

This clonotype was seen many times. This rearrangement joins TRBV11-2 to TRBJ1-1; TRBD1 matches at 8 bases. Germline V lookup: CDR1 SGHAT, CDR2 FQNNGV. The CDR3 is made up of 15 amino acids. Trimming at V came to 4 bases and at J to 3 bases, leaving 7 bases not matched to a gene. The CDR3 sequence is CASSSPGQGDTEAFF. CDR3 DNA: TGTGCCAGCAGCTCCCCCGGACAGGGAGACACTGAAGCTTTCTTT.

Written as DNA, the CDR3 is TGTGCCAGTAGTATCCGGGACAGTGAGAGCGGCTACACCTTC. Its translation is CASSIRDSESGYTF. The rearrangement uses TRBV19 and TRBJ1-2; TRBD1 matches 7 bases. The CDR3 runs 14 residues. Germline V gives CDR1 LNHDA, CDR2 SQIVND (reference sequence). Trimming took 3 bases from V and 8 from J; bases not matched to a gene: 9.

This clonotype was picked up a small number of times. The chain uses TRBV19 and TRBJ2-7, with 7 positions matching TRBD1. The germline V gene has CDR1 LNHDA and CDR2 SQIVND (reference sequence). J lost 2 bases, V lost 1 base, and 2 bases had no gene match. The CDR3 runs 14 residues. The CDR3 nucleotides read TGTGCCAGTAGTATAGGTAGGGGGCCCTACGAGCAGTACTTC. This translates into CASSIGRGPYEQYF.

The rearrangement uses TRBV14 and TRBJ2-7, with 7 bases that match TRBD2. V lost 1 base and J lost 0; bases outside the gene matches: 6. The CDR3 is made up of 16 amino acids. Germline CDR1 and CDR2: SGHDN and FVKESK. This CDR3 reads CASSQVWGGSSYEQYF. DNA for the CDR3: TGTGCCAGCAGCCAAGTATGGGGCGGGAGCTCCTACGAGCAGTACTTC.

To note about this clonotype: Possible read error: a much larger clone is one base away. This rearrangement joins TRBV24-1 to TRBJ1-2; D call uncertain. CDR3 size: 15 residues. The V gene's germline CDR1 is KGHDR and CDR2 SFDVKD. CDR3 in DNA: TGTGCCACCGGTGATTCAGACCTAACTAACTATGGCTACACCTTC. This sequence encodes CATGDSDLTNYGYTF.

Many counts were recorded for this clonotype. The chain links TRBV12-3 or TRBV12-4 to TRBJ2-7, with 11 bases matching TRBD2. CDR3 length: 15 amino acids. The ends lost 6 bases at V and 7 bases at J; junction bases unmatched: 11. Here the CDR3 DNA reads TGTGCCAGCAGCCCTCAACTAGCGGGGGTTCATGAGCAGTACTTC. It encodes CASSPQLAGVHEQYF.

Details on this clonotype: A far larger clone is one nucleotide away, so this likely arose from a read error. V usage is TRBV7-9 and J usage is TRBJ1-4; D perhaps matches TRBD1 (5 bases). The length of the CDR3 is 16 residues. Germline loops: CDR1 SEHNR, CDR2 FQNEAQ (reference sequence). The CDR3 spells CASSTSGWGTNEKLVF. In nucleotides, the CDR3 is TGTGCCAGCAGCACCTCCGGTTGGGGGACTAATGAAAAACTGGTTTTT.

This clonotype was observed many times. This rearrangement joins TRBV12-3 or TRBV12-4 to TRBJ1-2; TRBD1 might be the D (5 bases). The CDR3 runs to 16 residues. V gave up 3 bases and J gave up 4 bases, with 18 bases separating them. CDR3 in DNA: TGTGCCAGCAGTTTCAATCCCCAGGGCACCATCTATGGCTACACCTTC. This encodes CASSFNPQGTIYGYTF.

J is TRBJ2-3 and V is TRBV12-3 or TRBV12-4; unclear D gene. Trimming pared 1 base from V and 2 bases from J, leaving 7 bases between. This CDR3 region has 14 residues. The CDR3 coding sequence is TGTGCCAGCAGTTTAGGCCCCTCCACAGATACGCAGTATTTT. It yields the protein CASSLGPSTDTQYF.

This clonotype was found many times. The chain is built from TRBV7-9 and TRBJ1-5; no clear D gene. The length of the CDR3 is 17 residues. V dropped 3 bases and J dropped 0 bases, with 15 bases sitting between them. Germline V gene lookup returns CDR1 SEHNR and CDR2 FQNEAQ (reference sequence). The CDR3 bases are TGTGCCAGCAGCTTGAACTCGGGAGGGCTTAGCAATCAGCCCCAGCATTTT. Its translation: CASSLNSGGLSNQPQHF. Combining the CDR3 with reference TRBV7-9 and TRBJ1-5 gives the whole variable domain DTGVSQNPRHKITKRGQNVTFRCDPISEHNRLYWYRQTLGQGPEFLTYFQNEAQLEKSRLLSDRFSAERPKGSFSTLEIQRTEQGDSAMYLCASSLNSGGLSNQPQHFGDGTRLSIL.